This T cell receptor beta chain emerged from a study of T-cell reconstitution after alpha-beta-depleted transplantation in children listed by TCRdb under 2016. Turning to the overall study: T-cell immune reconstitution after TCRalphabeta/CD19-depleted allogeneic hematopoietic cell transplantation in children was quantitatively tracked in the study by means of TCR repertoire profiling.

The CDR3 spans 17 residues, from the cysteine through the phenylalanine. Solely the CDR3 DNA is kept, with 51 bases framed from the first base. Trimming takes 0 bases off V and 5 bases off J; junction bases not matched to a gene: 6. CDR1 and CDR2 (LGHNA, YSLEER) derive from the germline V gene. General study outcomes and caveats: The apparently early recovery of alphabetaT-cell counts about two months after transplant reportedly depended on only several hundred rapidly expanded clones that came from non-depleted graft cells. In some patients, high TCRbeta diversity at day 60 was attributed to recipient T cells and intrathymic progenitors that had survived conditioning. Over the following months the frequencies of hyperexpanded clones went down, and after one year T-cell counts and TCRbeta diversity were mostly credited to newly produced T cells.

There are a few counts of this clonotype. What antigen it recognizes has not been identified. No quality values exist for individual bases; no much larger clone is one base distant. The sample's treatment or condition label, in plain terms: allogeneic hematopoietic cell transplantation with graft depleted of TCRalphabeta T cells and CD19 B cells. The children who served as transplant recipients had been given grafts of TCRalphabeta/CD19-depleted allogeneic hematopoietic cells. The receptor library was made with PCR. The data were produced on an Illumina HiSeq 2500. TCR library preparation used molecular barcoding, with unique molecular identifiers applied to normalize quantification of the TCRbeta repertoire. TCRdb itself trimmed the public reads at Q25 with fastp, ran MiXCR and retained productive beta chains. Rows matching on CDR3 protein sequence are summarized as one entry with the most common DNA and genes. Here the sample has 500,000 to 650,000 distinct CDR3 sequences; 10% to 15% occur a single time. 2.2% of the sample is held by the ten biggest clonotypes.

The receptor chain draws on TRBV4-3 and TRBJ2-3, with 12 bases aligning to TRBD2. The specimen was PBMCs, mostly from graft donor cells, collected 360 days after TCRalphabeta/CD19-depleted stem cell transplant. This receptor was identified in a male patient between 5 and 17 years old who had a stem cell transplant for acute myeloid leukemia, so the T cells may come from the graft donor. The bases read TGCGCCAGCAGCCAAGATTGGTTACTAGCGGGAGGAGATACGCAGTATTTT. Its protein is CASSQDWLLAGGDTQYF.